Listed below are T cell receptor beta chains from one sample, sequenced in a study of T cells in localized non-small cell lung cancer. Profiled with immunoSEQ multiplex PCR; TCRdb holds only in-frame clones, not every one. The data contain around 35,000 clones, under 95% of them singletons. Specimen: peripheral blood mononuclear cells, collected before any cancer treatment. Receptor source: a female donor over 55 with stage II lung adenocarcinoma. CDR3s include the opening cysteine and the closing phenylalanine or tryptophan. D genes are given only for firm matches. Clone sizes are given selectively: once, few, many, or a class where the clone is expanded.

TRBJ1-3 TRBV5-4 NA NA TGTGCCAGCAGCTCGGGACTGGGAAACACCATATATTTT CASSSGLGNTIYF
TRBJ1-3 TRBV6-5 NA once TGTGCCAGCAGAGGGCGGCAGGCTGGAAACACCATATATTTT CASRGRQAGNTIYF
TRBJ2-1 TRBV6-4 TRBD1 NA TGTGCCAGCAGTGTGACAGGGAAGGACAATGAGCAGTTCTTC CASSVTGKDNEQFF
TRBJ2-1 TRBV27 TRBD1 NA TGTGCCAGCAGGAAGGGGGCAAGCTCCTACAATGAGCAGTTCTTC CASRKGASSYNEQFF
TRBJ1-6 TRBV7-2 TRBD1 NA TGTGCCAGCAGCCCAAAACCAACAGGGGGTTCACCCCTCCACTTT CASSPKPTGGSPLHF
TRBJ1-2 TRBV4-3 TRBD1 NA TGCGCCAGCAGCCAAGATCTAGGACAGGGGGCGGTAGGCTACACCTTC CASSQDLGQGAVGYTF
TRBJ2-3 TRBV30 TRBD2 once TGTGCCTGGAGCACCGGGACTAGCGGGGGGGGTGATACGCAGTATTTT CAWSTGTSGGGDTQYF
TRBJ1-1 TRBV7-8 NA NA TGTGCCAGCAGCCCCAATCGGTTGGGCACTGAAGCTTTCTTT CASSPNRLGTEAFF
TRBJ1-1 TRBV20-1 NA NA TGCAGTGGCAGGCGGGGAACTGAAGCTTTCTTT CSGRRGTEAFF
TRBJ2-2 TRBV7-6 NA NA TGTGCCAGCAGCTTCCCGAGGGGGGCCCCGACCACCGGGGAGCTGTTTTTT CASSFPRGAPTTGELFF
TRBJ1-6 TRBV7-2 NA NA TGTGCCAGCGTCCCACAGGGTTATAATTCACCCCTCCACTTT CASVPQGYNSPLHF
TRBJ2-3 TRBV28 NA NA TGTGCCAGCAGTTTATCCGGGGACACAGATACGCAGTATTTT CASSLSGDTDTQYF
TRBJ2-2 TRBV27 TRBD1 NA TGTGCCAGCAGTTCACCACCGGGACAGGGGGCAGTGGCCGGGGAGCTGTTTTTT CASSSPPGQGAVAGELFF
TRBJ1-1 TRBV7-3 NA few TGTGCCAGCAGCTCACAGGGAAACACTGAAGCTTTCTTT CASSSQGNTEAFF
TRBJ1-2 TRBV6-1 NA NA TGTGCCAGCAGTGTGAACGGAAACTATGGCTACACCTTC CASSVNGNYGYTF
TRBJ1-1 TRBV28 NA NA TGTGCCAGCACCGGGGGAGGGAACACTGAAGCTTTCTTT CASTGGGNTEAFF
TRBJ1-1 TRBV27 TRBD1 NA TGTGCCAGCAGTTTATCAACAGGGGGCAGAGCTTTCTTT CASSLSTGGRAFF
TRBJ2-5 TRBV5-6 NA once TGTGCCAGCAGCTGGGACTCCGCCGGGACCCAGTACTTC CASSWDSAGTQYF
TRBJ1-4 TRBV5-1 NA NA TGCGCCAGCAGCCAGACGTCAACTAATGAAAAACTGTTTTTT CASSQTSTNEKLFF
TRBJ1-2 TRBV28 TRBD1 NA TGTGCCAGCAGCCCCGGGACAGCTAACTATGGCTACACCTTC CASSPGTANYGYTF